This T cell receptor beta chain was found in a study of T cells in Graves' hyperthyroidism and ophthalmopathy. Trimming shortened V by 3 bases and J by 4 bases, and 4 bases separated the two germline ends. In germline, CDR1 is SQVTM, CDR2 ANQGSEA. The length of the CDR3 is 11 residues. The CDR3 regions of TCR beta were amplified from RNA transcripts. HTBI primers were employed in a first-round RT-PCR of the TCR CDR3. TCRdb recomputed calls from the multiplex PCR reads with MiXCR, one row per CDR3 protein. The sample shows fewer than 450,000 distinct CDR3 sequences, around 15% of them seen only once. Any patient presenting with uncontrolled infection, other autoimmune disease, pregnancy or lactation was left out.

Sequencing used blood. V usage is TRBV29-1 and J usage is TRBJ2-1; D is undetermined. This clonotype was sampled from a woman aged 60-75 years with Graves' ophthalmopathy. The CDR3 DNA follows: TGCAGCGTTGACGAGTACAATGAGCAGTTCTTC. This translates into CSVDEYNEQFF.